The clone carrying this TCR beta chain was counted between two and nine times. What it binds is unknown. J gave up 5 bases and V 6 bases, and 8 bases lay outside the gene matches. Germline-derived CDR1 and CDR2 are MNHEY and SVGAGI. The CDR3 runs 14 residues. The data are from a study of T-cell memory formation after mild COVID-19. Study-level results: Prior to infection, memory already included some responding clones, suggesting cross-reactive memory joined. CD4/CD8 balance held among clones contracting day 15 to 85, and later expanders leaned CD4+. Contracting CD4+ clones were located mainly in CM and EM, and CD8+ clones in EMRA.

A single record per CDR3 protein comes from TCRdb applying MiXCR to the 5' RACE reads. The table has some 450,000 distinct CDR3 sequences, 20% seen once. Input material: PBMCs or a T cell subset sorted from them (not recorded which). The TCR originated in an adult woman who had mild COVID-19 (a few samples of this study predate the infection). Cell type and time point are not known. This sequence joins TRBV6-5 and TRBJ1-1, with TRBD1 matching over 8 bases. CDR3: CASRPGQGRTEAFF. The CDR3 nucleotides read TGTGCCAGCAGACCCGGACAGGGCCGGACTGAAGCTTTCTTT.